This T cell receptor beta chain was identified during a study of shared clonotypes between healthy human individuals. Produced via immunoSEQ multiplex PCR; TCRdb's table is partial and in-frame only. The sample has 2 million to 2.5 million clones; roughly 95% are singletons. Germline V CDR1 and CDR2: SGHVS, FNYEAQ. J was trimmed by 5 bases and V by 5 bases; bases with no gene match: 7. There are 17 residues in the CDR3. Study-level results: Across subsets, estimated richness was generally greater for naive than for memory populations. The study found lower generation probabilities in non-shared clonotypes than in those shared by all four donors.

To note about this clone: Its antigen is currently unknown.

Naive-designated CD8 cells lacked CD45RO, were positively enriched for CCR7, and omitted terminally differentiated effector memory CD45RA+ cells. The donor population consisted of healthy HIV-negative adults with no recent acute infections or vaccinations. Each sample came from a Caucasian adult donor living in Nashville, Tennessee. This TCR derives from a man between 18 and 35 years old in good health. The chain recombines TRBV7-6 with TRBJ2-1, with 15 bases that match TRBD2. The sample taken for sequencing was naive CD8+ T cells sorted from blood. DNA for the CDR3: TGTGCCAGCAGCCGACCTCGGACTAGCGGGGGGGACAATGAGCAGTTCTTC. This sequence encodes CASSRPRTSGGDNEQFF. Variable domain in full (rest from reference TRBV7-6 and TRBJ2-1): GAGVSQSPRYKVTKRGQDVALRCDPISGHVSLYWYRQALGQGPEFLTYFNYEAQQDKSGLPNDRFSAERPEGSISTLTIQRTEQRDSAMYRCASSRPRTSGGDNEQFFGPGTRLTVL.